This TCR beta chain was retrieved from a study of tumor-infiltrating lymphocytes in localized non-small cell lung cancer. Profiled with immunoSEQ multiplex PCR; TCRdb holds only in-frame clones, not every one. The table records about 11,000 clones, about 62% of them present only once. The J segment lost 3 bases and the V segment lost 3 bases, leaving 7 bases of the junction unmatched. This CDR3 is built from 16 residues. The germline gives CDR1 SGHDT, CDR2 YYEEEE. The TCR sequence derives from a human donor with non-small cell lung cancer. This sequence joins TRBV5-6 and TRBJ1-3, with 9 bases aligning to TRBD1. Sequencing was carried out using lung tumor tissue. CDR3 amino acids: CASSWGTGYFGNTIYF. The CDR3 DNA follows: TGTGCCAGCAGCTGGGGGACAGGGTATTTTGGAAACACCATATATTTT.